This TCR beta chain was recorded in a study of CD8+CD57+ T cells in acquired aplastic anemia. The sequenced patients had an expansion of CD8+CD57+ cells seen by flow cytometry. This CDR3 spans 15 amino acids. Looked up from germline, CDR1 is SEHNR and CDR2 is FQNEAQ (reference sequence). Trimming shortened V by 5 bases and J by 0 bases, and 14 bases separated the two germline ends. This clonotype was detected a few times. Genomic DNA acted as the template from which TCR beta VDJ combination and CDR3 sequence profiling were carried out. TCRdb independently ran MiXCR on the reads; one entry per CDR3 protein. This table has about 180,000 distinct CDR3 sequences, 45% to 60% appearing once.

The origin of this receptor is a human donor with aplastic anemia. Source material: sorted CD4+, CD8+, or CD8+CD57+ T cells (not recorded which) from PBMCs. The V and J genes are TRBV7-9 and TRBJ2-7; D is undetermined. The CDR3, as DNA: TGTGCCAGCAGCCGGACGCAAGACACCTCCTACGAGCAGTACTTC. Residues: CASSRTQDTSYEQYF. Full variable domain (remainder filled in from reference TRBV7-9 and TRBJ2-7): DTGVSQNPRHKITKRGQNVTFRCDPISEHNRLYWYRQTLGQGPEFLTYFQNEAQLEKSRLLSDRFSAERPKGSFSTLEIQRTEQGDSAMYLCASSRTQDTSYEQYFGPGTRLTVT.